These 29 T cell receptor beta chains were sequenced from one sample in a study of blood T cell repertoires in COVID-19. Profiled with immunoSEQ multiplex PCR; TCRdb holds only in-frame clones, not every one. The sample consists of approximately 200,000 clones, 94% of them appearing once. Specimen: peripheral blood. Every receptor here comes from a man aged 25-40 years with COVID-19, enrolled during active disease.

The chain employs TRBV5-1 and TRBJ1-5, with a tentative D call TRBD1 (5 bases). The CDR3 consists of 15 residues. V lost 4 bases to trimming and J lost 4 bases, with 15 bases between them. Germline CDR1 and CDR2: SGHRS and YFSETQ. The CDR3 bases are TGCGCCAGCAGCCCTAGGGGAGGGCAAAATCAGCCCCAGCATTTT. Residues: CASSPRGGQNQPQHF.

J is TRBJ2-7 and V is TRBV6-5, with 10 bases matching TRBD1. The CDR3 is made up of 15 amino acids. V lost 4 bases, J lost 5 bases, and 8 bases stayed unmatched. Per germline, CDR1 MNHEY and CDR2 SVGAGI. The CDR3 bases are TGTGCCAGCAGTTCCTCGGGACAGGGGCTGAACGAGCAGTACTTC. Amino acids: CASSSSGQGLNEQYF.

This chain connects TRBV11-2 to TRBJ1-5; tentative D call: TRBD1 (6 bases). The V and J ends lost 1 base and 7 bases respectively, with 11 bases between them. This CDR3 has 14 amino acids. Looked up from germline, CDR1 is SGHAT and CDR2 is FQNNGV. CDR3 protein: CASSLVTGYQPQHF. The CDR3 DNA is TGTGCCAGCAGCTTAGTTACAGGGTACCAGCCCCAGCATTTT.

The chain uses TRBV28 and TRBJ1-6; 7 bases are a match to TRBD1. Germline V gives CDR1 MDHEN, CDR2 SYDVKM. V dropped 7 bases and J dropped 0; count of bases not matched to a gene: 9. CDR3 length: 17 amino acids. CDR3 residues: CASTDRELSSYNSPLHF. The CDR3 DNA follows: TGTGCCAGCACCGACAGGGAATTAAGCTCCTATAATTCACCCCTCCACTTT.

The rearrangement links TRBV5-1 to TRBJ2-2; 10 bases match TRBD2. The germline CDR1 and CDR2 sequences are SGHRS and YFSETQ. The ends lost 2 bases at V and 7 bases at J; junction bases unmatched: 11. The CDR3 loop spans 17 amino acids. The CDR3 DNA is TGCGCCAGCAGCTTCATTAGTAGCGGGGGGATCGGCGGGGAGCTGTTTTTT. Translating it yields CASSFISSGGIGGELFF.

The V and J genes are TRBV9 and TRBJ1-2; 10 nucleotides agree with TRBD1. This CDR3 has 17 amino acids. The V and J ends lost 4 bases and 5 bases, in that order; junction bases with no gene match: 14. Germline CDR1 and CDR2: SGDLS and YYNGEE. CDR3 in amino acids: CASSPDQMGQGPYGYTF. The CDR3 DNA reads TGTGCCAGCAGCCCAGACCAGATGGGACAGGGGCCATATGGCTACACCTTC.

The genes are TRBV5-1 and TRBJ1-6, with TRBD1 matching over 10 bases. CDR3 length: 17 amino acids. V shed 0 bases and J 9 bases; nucleotides not matched to a gene: 9. Per the germline V gene, CDR1 is SGHRS and CDR2 is YFSETQ. CDR3 sequence (DNA): TGCGCCAGCAGCTTGGAGTCCCAGACAGGGGGCTCTTCACCCCTCCACTTT. Translated, it gives CASSLESQTGGSSPLHF. Looking up the rest from reference TRBV5-1 and TRBJ1-6 gives the full variable domain: KAGVTQTPRYLIKTRGQQVTLSCSPISGHRSVSWYQQTPGQGLQFLFEYFSETQRNKGNFPGRFSGRQFSNSRSEMNVSTLELGDSALYLCASSLESQTGGSSPLHFGNGTRLTVT.

The chain links TRBV9 to TRBJ1-1; D gene ambiguous. Per the germline V gene, CDR1 is SGDLS and CDR2 is YYNGEE. The CDR3 length is 15 residues. Trimming took off 0 bases at V and 4 bases at J, with 13 bases between the two ends. CDR3 bases: TGTGCCAGCAGCGTAGGAGGAGGTCCTGGCACTGAAGCTTTCTTT. Protein product: CASSVGGGPGTEAFF.

The V and J genes are TRBV7-3 and TRBJ2-2; D may be TRBD2 (5 bases). Looked up from germline, CDR1 is SGHTA and CDR2 is FQGTGA. This CDR3 has 14 amino acids. The V gene lost 2 bases and the J gene lost 1 base, with 5 bases spanning the gap. The CDR3 DNA is TGTGCCAGCAGCTTAGCGGGGAACACCGGGGAGCTGTTTTTT. Its translation: CASSLAGNTGELFF. Full variable domain (outside the CDR3, taken from reference TRBV7-3 and TRBJ2-2): GAGVSQTPSNKVTEKGKYVELRCDPISGHTALYWYRQSLGQGPEFLIYFQGTGAADDSGLPNDRFFAVRPEGSVSTLKIQRTERGDSAVYLCASSLAGNTGELFFGEGSRLTVL.

This clone was seen a single time. V and J are TRBV4-2 and TRBJ1-5, with 7 bases that match TRBD1. The CDR3 loop spans 17 amino acids. J gave up 0 bases and V 0 bases, and 5 bases lay outside the gene matches. Per the germline V gene, CDR1 is LGHNA and CDR2 is YNFKEQ. The CDR3 is CASSQDGDRDSNQPQHF. DNA for the CDR3: TGTGCCAGCAGCCAAGATGGGGACAGAGATAGCAATCAGCCCCAGCATTTT.

This rearrangement joins TRBV5-6 to TRBJ1-5; D is perhaps TRBD1 (6 bases). There are 14 residues in the CDR3. V was pared by 6 bases and J by 6 bases, with 16 bases between. Per germline, CDR1 SGHDT and CDR2 YYEEEE. CDR3 sequence: CASTRGAAGQPQHF. The CDR3 DNA sequence: TGTGCCAGCACCCGGGGGGCGGCGGGTCAGCCCCAGCATTTT.

The chain uses TRBV18 and TRBJ2-7; 11 nucleotides match TRBD2. The CDR3 extends over 17 amino acids. In germline, CDR1 is KGHSH, CDR2 LQKENI. Trimming took 3 bases from V and 2 from J; bases not matched to a gene: 9. The CDR3 protein is CASSPASGGTFTYEQYF. CDR3 in DNA: TGTGCCAGCTCACCGGCTAGCGGGGGGACCTTTACCTACGAGCAGTACTTC.

This clone was observed a handful of times. The chain combines TRBV12-5 with TRBJ1-4; a weak D match, TRBD1 (5 bases). V was cut by 2 bases and J by 10 bases, with 8 bases left in between. This CDR3 has 12 residues. Germline V gene lookup returns CDR1 LGHNT and CDR2 FRNRAP. Here the CDR3 reads CASGLSGGKLFF. The CDR3 DNA follows: TGTGCTAGTGGTTTGTCCGGGGGAAAACTGTTTTTT.

This clone was seen a few times. The chain carries TRBV3-1 (or the pseudogene TRBV3-2) and TRBJ1-6; D is perhaps TRBD1 (6 bases). V lost 1 base and J lost 5, with 27 bases in between. The CDR3 covers 21 residues. From germline, CDR1 is LGHDT and CDR2 YNNKEL (reference sequence). CDR3 residues: CASSQGAGALTNWVDNSPLHF. The CDR3 DNA follows: TGTGCCAGCAGCCAAGGCGCAGGGGCGCTTACCAATTGGGTGGATAATTCACCCCTCCACTTT.

Here the CDR3 DNA reads TGTGCCAGCAGCCATAAGACAGAGAACACTGAAGCTTTCTTT. It encodes CASSHKTENTEAFF. The V call is TRBV11-2, the J call TRBJ1-1, with D possibly being TRBD1 (5 bases). CDR1 is SGHAT, CDR2 FQNNGV, per germline. The CDR3 spans 14 residues. Deletions cut 5 bases from V and 1 base from J, with 11 bases between.

The chain has TRBV2 and TRBJ2-1, with 11 positions matching TRBD1. The CDR3 is 16 amino acids. J was trimmed by 2 bases and V by 2 bases; bases with no gene match: 2. Germline values: CDR1 SNHLY, CDR2 FYNNEI. CDR3 DNA: TGTGCCAGCAGTGAATTGGGACAGGGGGCCTACAATGAGCAGTTCTTC. Translation: CASSELGQGAYNEQFF.

This clone was observed a handful of times. The chain combines TRBV10-1 with TRBJ2-1, with TRBD2 matching 11 bases. Looked up from germline, CDR1 is WNHNN and CDR2 is SYGVQD (reference sequence). This CDR3 region has 14 residues. The junction had 3 bases not matched to a gene; V was cut back by 4 bases and J by 7 bases. This CDR3 is CASSVTSGGNEQFF. The CDR3 DNA follows: TGCGCCAGCAGTGTAACTAGCGGGGGTAATGAGCAGTTCTTC.

In the case of this clone: The same CDR3 arises from other DNA sequences in this sample as well. The J gene is TRBJ1-5, the V gene TRBV7-3; D perhaps matches TRBD1 (5 bases). The CDR3 length is 13 residues. Per germline, CDR1 SGHTA and CDR2 FQGTGA. Trimming removed 3 bases at V and 7 bases at J, with 10 bases between. The CDR3 DNA reads as TGTGCCAGCAGCTTGACCGGGGGACAGCCCCAGCATTTT. It codes for CASSLTGGQPQHF.

V and J are TRBV19 and TRBJ1-5; D is ambiguous. CDR1 and CDR2 (germline): LNHDA, SQIVND (reference sequence). CDR3 length: 18 residues. V was clipped by 7 bases and J by 2 bases, with 24 bases between them. The CDR3 here is CASTLGLPPRDRNQPQHF. The CDR3, as DNA: TGTGCCAGTACTTTAGGACTTCCTCCTCGAGATCGCAATCAGCCCCAGCATTTT.

The chain combines TRBV5-4 with TRBJ2-3; 10 bases align to TRBD2. This CDR3 spans 14 amino acids. The J segment lost 4 bases and the V segment lost 4 bases, leaving 3 bases of the junction unmatched. Germline CDR1 reads SGHNT; CDR2 reads YYREEE (reference sequence). The CDR3: CASSTGLASDTQYF. The CDR3 bases are TGTGCCAGCAGCACGGGACTAGCGTCAGATACGCAGTATTTT.

This sequence joins TRBV27 and TRBJ2-4, with D maybe TRBD1 (6 bases). Trimming took off 4 bases at V and 8 bases at J, with 18 bases between the two ends. The length of the CDR3 is 15 residues. CDR1 and CDR2 from the germline V gene are MNHEY and SMNVEV (reference sequence). CDR3 in amino acids: CASSSANQGMDIQYF. As DNA, the CDR3 is TGTGCCAGCAGTTCCGCAAATCAGGGGATGGACATTCAGTACTTC.

The chain employs TRBV11-2 and TRBJ2-7; TRBD2 might be the D (6 bases). Trimming took 5 bases from V and 6 from J, leaving 17 bases between them. Germline V gives CDR1 SGHAT, CDR2 FQNNGV. The CDR3 spans 14 residues. As DNA, the CDR3 is TGTGCCAGCAGCGGGGGACTTAGGGGTCGCGAGCAGTACTTC. Its translation: CASSGGLRGREQYF.

This clone was counted a single time. The chain recombines TRBV3-1 (or the pseudogene TRBV3-2) with TRBJ2-7; possibly TRBD2 for D (5 bases). The CDR3 sequence is 14 residues long. Trimming took 3 bases from V and 3 from J, leaving 12 bases between them. Germline lookup yields CDR1 LGHDT and CDR2 YNNKEL (reference sequence). CDR3 nucleotide sequence: TGTGCCAGCAGCCATGAGGGCATGAGCTACGAGCAGTACTTC. Translated, it gives CASSHEGMSYEQYF.

This clone showed up just once. This chain links TRBV9 with TRBJ2-2; TRBD1 might be the D (6 bases). This CDR3 contains 16 residues. Germline loops: CDR1 SGDLS, CDR2 YYNGEE. V dropped 0 bases and J dropped 3 bases, with 12 bases sitting between them. The CDR3 loop reads CASSVEAGEYTGELFF. The CDR3 DNA reads as TGTGCCAGCAGCGTAGAGGCAGGGGAGTACACCGGGGAGCTGTTTTTT.

The chain joins TRBV19 to TRBJ2-5; tentatively, D is TRBD2 (5 bases). The germline CDR1 and CDR2 sequences are LNHDA and SQIVND (reference sequence). The CDR3 length is 14 residues. With 3 bases removed from V and 1 base from J, the gap between germline ends came to 9 bases. The CDR3 reads CASSMASSQETQYF. CDR3 coding DNA: TGTGCCAGTAGTATGGCTAGCAGCCAAGAGACCCAGTACTTC.

J is TRBJ1-5 and V is TRBV6-6; D not certain. Looked up from germline, CDR1 is MNHNY and CDR2 is SVGAGI (reference sequence). V gave up 6 bases and J gave up 4 bases, with 10 bases separating them. This CDR3 has 13 residues. The CDR3 bases are TGTGCCAGCAGCGAGTCCAGGAATCAGCCCCAGCATTTT. Translated, it gives CASSESRNQPQHF.

The genes are TRBV2 and TRBJ1-2; D call uncertain. This CDR3 contains 14 residues. The V and J ends lost 4 bases and 4 bases respectively, with 13 bases between them. Per germline, CDR1 SNHLY and CDR2 FYNNEI. DNA for the CDR3: TGTGCCAGCAGTGGTGGGGTCCGGGGCTATGGCTACACCTTC. This translates into CASSGGVRGYGYTF.

This rearrangement joins TRBV4-2 to TRBJ1-2, with unresolved D. V lost 0 bases and J 7 bases, leaving 18 bases between the germline ends. This CDR3 contains 16 residues. The germline V gene has CDR1 LGHNA and CDR2 YNFKEQ. CDR3 protein: CASSQDRSVLASGYTF. The CDR3 DNA follows: TGTGCCAGCAGCCAAGACAGGAGTGTATTAGCGTCTGGCTACACCTTC.

The chain carries TRBV6-5 and TRBJ1-5; 7 nucleotides match TRBD1. With 7 bases clipped from V and 7 bases from J, the junction kept 10 bases outside the gene matches. This CDR3 comprises 14 residues. Germline assignment: CDR1 MNHEY and CDR2 SVGAGI. The CDR3 sequence is CASTLDRADQPQHF. The CDR3 coding sequence is TGTGCCAGCACCCTCGACAGGGCCGACCAGCCCCAGCATTTT.